A single sample is the source of the 2 T cell receptor beta chains below, sequenced in a study of shared clonotypes between healthy human individuals. Libraries were prepared by immunoSEQ multiplex PCR; TCRdb keeps only in-frame clonotypes and omits some of them. This table holds about 1 million clones, roughly 70% found once. The sequencing input was memory CD4+ T cells sorted from blood. Sample subset: CD45RA-negative fraction. The receptors come from a man aged 18 to 30 in good health.

This chain connects TRBV5-1 to TRBJ2-5; the match to TRBD2 covers 7 bases. This CDR3 has 20 residues. Germline V gene sequence: CDR1 SGHRS, CDR2 YFSETQ. Trimming removed 3 bases from V and 5 bases from J; junction bases left unmatched: 25. CDR3 coding DNA: TGCGCCAGCAGCTGGGCCCTTCGTGAGGCGGGAGCCCCGAAGGGCGAGACCCAGTACTTC. Protein: CASSWALREAGAPKGETQYF.

The J gene is TRBJ2-7, the V gene TRBV18; D may be TRBD2 (5 bases). The V end was cut by 3 bases, the J end by 2 bases, with 11 bases between. The CDR3 has 14 amino acids. Germline V gene sequence: CDR1 KGHSH, CDR2 LQKENI. CDR3 loop: CASSPDSFPYEQYF. The CDR3 DNA sequence: TGTGCCAGCTCACCGGACTCCTTCCCCTACGAGCAGTACTTC.